The 8 T cell receptor beta chains presented below share a single source sample, sequenced in a study of human T cells and chemical hapten exposure. MiXCR was run by TCRdb on the RACE reads, yielding one entry per CDR3 protein. The top ten hold around 5.7% of the sample, which has around 85,000 distinct CDR3 sequences, 13% seen once. Time point denoted: patch test 3, about 24 weeks after DPC sensitization. The treatment: therapeutic diphenylcyclopropenone sensitization with weekly scalp DPC. The sample consisted of whole blood, taken in connection with sensitization to the hapten diphenylcyclopropenone (DPC). Source of these receptors: a woman aged 45 to 65 with alopecia areata. Some clones in this sample may be carry-over from other donors' samples.

V usage is TRBV30 and J usage is TRBJ1-1; no definite D call. Germline assignment: CDR1 GTSNPN and CDR2 SVGIG (reference sequence). The V end was cut by 4 bases, the J end by 3 bases, with 12 bases between. The CDR3 sequence is 13 residues long. CDR3 region: CAWTPGVDTEAFF. The CDR3 DNA is TGTGCCTGGACGCCGGGAGTGGACACTGAAGCTTTCTTT.

The rearrangement uses TRBV27 and TRBJ1-1; D remains unclear. This CDR3 region has 13 residues. CDR1 and CDR2 from the germline V gene are MNHEY and SMNVEV (reference sequence). CDR3 loop: CATLGFRGTEAFF. CDR3 nucleotides: TGTGCTACCCTTGGGTTCCGGGGCACTGAAGCTTTCTTT.

This clonotype was observed a few times. The chain links TRBV20-1 to TRBJ2-1; perhaps TRBD2 as D (6 bases). Trimming removed 3 bases from V and 0 bases from J, with 15 bases in between. This CDR3 comprises 16 residues. CDR1 is DFQATT, CDR2 SNEGSKA, per germline (reference sequence). The CDR3 is CSASPLLADSYNEQFF. CDR3 DNA sequence: TGCAGTGCTAGCCCACTACTAGCAGACTCCTACAATGAGCAGTTCTTC.

The chain employs TRBV19 and TRBJ2-3; 11 bases align to TRBD2. Looked up from germline, CDR1 is LNHDA and CDR2 is SQIVND (reference sequence). Trimming removed 9 bases from V and 6 bases from J; junction bases left unmatched: 2. The CDR3 contains 12 residues. This chain's CDR3 is CARLAGVDTQYF. The CDR3 DNA reads as TGTGCCAGACTAGCGGGAGTGGATACGCAGTATTTT.

The rearrangement joins TRBV20-1 to TRBJ1-4; D not resolved. Trimming pared 3 bases from V and 0 bases from J, leaving 8 bases between. The CDR3 spans 14 residues. Germline V lookup: CDR1 DFQATT, CDR2 SNEGSKA (reference sequence). The CDR3 sequence is CSASRRATNEKLFF. DNA for the CDR3: TGCAGTGCTAGCAGACGAGCAACTAATGAAAAACTGTTTTTT.

This clonotype was detected only once. V and J are TRBV7-8 and TRBJ2-7; 10 bases align to TRBD2. There are 19 residues in the CDR3. Germline V lookup: CDR1 SGHVS, CDR2 FQNEAQ. The J segment lost 4 bases and the V segment lost 2 bases, leaving 17 bases of the junction unmatched. The CDR3 region is CASSLMWLAGVGGYYEQYF. The CDR3 DNA is TGTGCCAGCAGCTTAATGTGGCTAGCGGGAGTGGGGGGATATTACGAGCAGTACTTC.

This clonotype was counted ten times or more. The chain is built from TRBV7-9 and TRBJ2-1; 8 bases map to TRBD1. CDR1 SEHNR and CDR2 FQNEAQ come from the germline V gene (reference sequence). This CDR3 region has 15 residues. V lost 2 bases and J lost 5; bases outside the gene matches: 5. CDR3 protein: CASSLSGGYHNEQFF. The CDR3 DNA is TGTGCCAGCAGCTTATCAGGGGGCTACCACAATGAGCAGTTCTTC.

This chain joins TRBV28 and TRBJ2-3, with TRBD2 identical over 9 bases. The germline gives CDR1 MDHEN, CDR2 SYDVKM. This CDR3 is 16 amino acids long. The ends lost 6 bases at V and 1 base at J; junction bases unmatched: 8. The CDR3 sequence is CASSFSGRAGTDTQYF. CDR3 sequence (DNA): TGTGCCAGCAGCTTTAGCGGGAGAGCTGGCACAGATACGCAGTATTTT.